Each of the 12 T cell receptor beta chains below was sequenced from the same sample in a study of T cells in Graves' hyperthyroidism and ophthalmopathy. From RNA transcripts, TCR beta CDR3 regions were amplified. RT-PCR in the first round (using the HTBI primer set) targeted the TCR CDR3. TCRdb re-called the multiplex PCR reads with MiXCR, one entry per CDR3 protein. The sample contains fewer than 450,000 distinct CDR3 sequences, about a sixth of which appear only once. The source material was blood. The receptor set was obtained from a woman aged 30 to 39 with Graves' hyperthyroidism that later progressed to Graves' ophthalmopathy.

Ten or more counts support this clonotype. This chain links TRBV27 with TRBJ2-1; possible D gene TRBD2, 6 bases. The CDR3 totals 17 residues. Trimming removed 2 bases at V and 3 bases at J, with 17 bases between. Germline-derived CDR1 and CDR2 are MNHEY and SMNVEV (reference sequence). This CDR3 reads CASSLSRGIGYYNEQFF. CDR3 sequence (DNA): TGTGCCAGCAGTTTAAGTCGCGGGATTGGGTACTACAATGAGCAGTTCTTC.

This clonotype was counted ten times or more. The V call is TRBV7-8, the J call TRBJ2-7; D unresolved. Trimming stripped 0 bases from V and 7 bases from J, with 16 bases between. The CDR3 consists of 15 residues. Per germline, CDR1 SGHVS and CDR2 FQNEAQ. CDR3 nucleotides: TGTGCCAGCAGCTTAGCGCGTCTGGAGAAAAGGGAGCAGTACTTC. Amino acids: CASSLARLEKREQYF.

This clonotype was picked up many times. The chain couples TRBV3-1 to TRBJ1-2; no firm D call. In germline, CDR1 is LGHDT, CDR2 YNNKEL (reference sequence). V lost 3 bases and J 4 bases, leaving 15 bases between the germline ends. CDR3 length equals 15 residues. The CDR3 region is CASSHAGGPGYGYTF. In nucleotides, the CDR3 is TGTGCCAGCAGCCACGCGGGAGGGCCGGGCTATGGCTACACCTTC.

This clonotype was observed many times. The CDR3: CSVRQGGVQVDNEQFF. The CDR3 nucleotides are TGCAGCGTCCGTCAGGGAGGGGTTCAGGTTGACAATGAGCAGTTCTTC. This chain connects TRBV29-1 to TRBJ2-1; 7 positions agree with TRBD2. The germline gives CDR1 SQVTM, CDR2 ANQGSEA. V shed 6 bases and J 5 bases; nucleotides not matched to a gene: 16. The CDR3 covers 16 residues.

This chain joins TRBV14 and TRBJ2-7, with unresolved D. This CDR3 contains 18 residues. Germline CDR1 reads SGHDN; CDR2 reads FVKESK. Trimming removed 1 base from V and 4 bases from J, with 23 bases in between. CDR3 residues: CASSQGTRRSFEVYEQYF. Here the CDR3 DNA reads TGTGCCAGCAGCCAAGGGACCCGGCGGAGCTTTGAGGTATACGAGCAGTACTTC.

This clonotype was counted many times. CDR3 in DNA: TGTGCCAGCAGCGGAGCCTCGAATGAGCAGTTCTTC. The encoded protein is CASSGASNEQFF. V usage is TRBV11-2 and J usage is TRBJ2-1, with unresolved D. The CDR3 totals 12 residues. Trimming stripped 5 bases from V and 7 bases from J, with 9 bases between. Germline assignment: CDR1 SGHAT and CDR2 FQNNGV.

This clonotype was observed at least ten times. The CDR3 sequence is CASSDWSGGRDTQYF. DNA for the CDR3: TGTGCCAGCAGTGACTGGAGCGGGGGTAGAGATACGCAGTATTTT. V usage is TRBV6-1 and J usage is TRBJ2-3; 8 nucleotides line up with TRBD2. The CDR3 is 15 residues long. J was trimmed by 5 bases and V by 3 bases; bases with no gene match: 7. CDR1 and CDR2 from the germline V gene are MNHNS and SASEGT.

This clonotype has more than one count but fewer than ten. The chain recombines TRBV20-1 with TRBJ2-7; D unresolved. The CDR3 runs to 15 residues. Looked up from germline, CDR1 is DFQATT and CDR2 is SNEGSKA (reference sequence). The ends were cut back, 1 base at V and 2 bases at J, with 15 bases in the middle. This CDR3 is CSARGSAGAPYEQYF. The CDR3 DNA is TGCAGTGCTAGAGGCTCGGCAGGAGCCCCCTACGAGCAGTACTTC.

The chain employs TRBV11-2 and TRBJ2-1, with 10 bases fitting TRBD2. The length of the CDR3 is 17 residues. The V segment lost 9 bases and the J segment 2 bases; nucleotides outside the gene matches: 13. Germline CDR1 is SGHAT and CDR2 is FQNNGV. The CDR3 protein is CASTHLAGASPYNEQFF. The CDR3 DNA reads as TGTGCCAGTACTCATCTAGCGGGAGCCTCCCCCTACAATGAGCAGTTCTTC. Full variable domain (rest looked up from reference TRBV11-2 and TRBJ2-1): EAGVAQSPRYKIIEKRQSVAFWCNPISGHATLYWYQQILGQGPKLLIQFQNNGVVDDSQLPKDRFSAERLKGVDSTLKIQPAKLEDSAVYLCASTHLAGASPYNEQFFGPGTRLTVL.

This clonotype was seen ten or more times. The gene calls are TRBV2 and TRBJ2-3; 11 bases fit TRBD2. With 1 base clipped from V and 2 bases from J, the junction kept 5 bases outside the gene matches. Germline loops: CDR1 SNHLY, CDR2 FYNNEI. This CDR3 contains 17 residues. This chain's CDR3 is CASSEEGGLAATDTQYF. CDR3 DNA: TGTGCCAGCAGTGAAGAGGGGGGACTAGCGGCCACAGATACGCAGTATTTT.

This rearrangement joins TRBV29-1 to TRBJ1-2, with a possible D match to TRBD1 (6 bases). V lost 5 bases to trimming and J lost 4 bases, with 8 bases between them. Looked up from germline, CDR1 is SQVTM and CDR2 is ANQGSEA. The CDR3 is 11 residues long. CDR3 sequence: CSVTGTYGYTF. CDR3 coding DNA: TGCAGCGTTACAGGGACCTATGGCTACACCTTC.

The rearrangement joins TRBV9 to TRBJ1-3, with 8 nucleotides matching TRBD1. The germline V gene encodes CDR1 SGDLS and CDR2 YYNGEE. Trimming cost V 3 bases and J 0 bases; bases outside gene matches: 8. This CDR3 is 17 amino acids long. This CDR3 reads CASSAPPDRDSGNTIYF. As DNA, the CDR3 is TGTGCCAGCAGCGCACCCCCGGACAGGGACTCTGGAAACACCATATATTTT.